This section outlines one T cell receptor (beta chain) sequence together with its context. Its cognate antigen is unknown. CD45RO-negative CD8 cells positively selected for CCR7 made up the naive population, which excluded terminally differentiated effector memory CD45RA+ cells. This record belongs to a study of shared clonotypes between healthy human individuals. Study-wide results and caveats: Rarefaction indicated that sorted-subset sequencing remained incomplete although depth was large. Represented genetic and exposure-history diversity was restricted by having few donors.

Sorted-subset replicate PCRs used 200 to 250 ng DNA, about 30,000 T cell genomes. Clones were sequenced by immunoSEQ multiplex PCR, and TCRdb holds only the in-frame ones, with some missing. The table shows about 2.1 million clones, with roughly 91% occurring only once. The CDR3 has 10 residues. Germline V CDR1 and CDR2: SEHNR, FQNEAQ (reference sequence). V dropped 5 bases and J dropped 7 bases, with 2 bases sitting between them. The sample comprised naive CD8+ T cells from PBMCs. The V call is TRBV7-9, the J call TRBJ2-2; the D is unclear. The TCR was taken from a man between 18 and 35 years old in good health. Some clones in this sample may be carry-over from other donors' samples. CDR3 region: CASSVGELFF. In DNA form, the CDR3 reads TGTGCCAGCAGCGTCGGGGAGCTGTTTTTT.